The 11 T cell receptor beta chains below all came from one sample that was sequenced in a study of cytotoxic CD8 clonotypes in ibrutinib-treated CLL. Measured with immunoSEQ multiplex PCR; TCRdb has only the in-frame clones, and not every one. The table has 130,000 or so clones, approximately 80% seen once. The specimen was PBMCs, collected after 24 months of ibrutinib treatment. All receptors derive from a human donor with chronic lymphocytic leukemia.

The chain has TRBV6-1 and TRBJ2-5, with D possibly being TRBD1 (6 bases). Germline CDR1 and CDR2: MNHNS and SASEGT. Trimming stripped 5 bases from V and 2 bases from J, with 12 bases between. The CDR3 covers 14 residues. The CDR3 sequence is CASSPGQPQETQYF. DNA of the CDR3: TGTGCCAGCAGTCCCGGACAGCCACAAGAGACCCAGTACTTC.

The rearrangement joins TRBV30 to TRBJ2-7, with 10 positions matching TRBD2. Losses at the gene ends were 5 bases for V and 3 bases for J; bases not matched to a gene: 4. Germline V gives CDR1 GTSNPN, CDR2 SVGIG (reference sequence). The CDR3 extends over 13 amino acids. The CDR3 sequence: CAWEAGGLYEQYF. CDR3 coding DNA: TGTGCCTGGGAAGCGGGGGGGCTCTACGAGCAGTACTTC.

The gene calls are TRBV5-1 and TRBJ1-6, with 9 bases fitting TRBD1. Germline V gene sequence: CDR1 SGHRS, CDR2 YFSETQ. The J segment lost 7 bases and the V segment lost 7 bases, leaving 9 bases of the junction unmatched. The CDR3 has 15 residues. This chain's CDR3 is CASASDRGVNSPLHF. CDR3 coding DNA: TGCGCCAGCGCTAGCGACAGGGGGGTGAATTCACCCCTCCACTTT.

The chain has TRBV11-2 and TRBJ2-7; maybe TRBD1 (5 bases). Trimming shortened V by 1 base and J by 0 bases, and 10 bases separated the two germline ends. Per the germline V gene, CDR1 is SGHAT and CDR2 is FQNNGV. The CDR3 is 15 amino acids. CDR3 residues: CASSLVAGISYEQYF. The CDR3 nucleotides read TGTGCCAGCAGCTTAGTGGCAGGGATCTCCTACGAGCAGTACTTC. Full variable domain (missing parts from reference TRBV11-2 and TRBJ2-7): EAGVAQSPRYKIIEKRQSVAFWCNPISGHATLYWYQQILGQGPKLLIQFQNNGVVDDSQLPKDRFSAERLKGVDSTLKIQPAKLEDSAVYLCASSLVAGISYEQYFGPGTRLTVT.

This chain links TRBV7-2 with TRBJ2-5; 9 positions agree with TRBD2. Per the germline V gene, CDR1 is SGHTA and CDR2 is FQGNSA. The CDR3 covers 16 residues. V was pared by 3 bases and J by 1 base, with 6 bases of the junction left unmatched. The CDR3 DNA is TGTGCCAGCAGCTTTAGAGCGGGGGGAACCCAAGAGACCCAGTACTTC. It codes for CASSFRAGGTQETQYF.

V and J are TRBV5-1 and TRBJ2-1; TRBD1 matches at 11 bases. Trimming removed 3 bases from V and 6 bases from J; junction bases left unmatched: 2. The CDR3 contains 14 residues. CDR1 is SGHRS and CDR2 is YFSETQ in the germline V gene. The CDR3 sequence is CASSYGTGGNEQFF. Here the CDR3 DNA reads TGCGCCAGCAGCTACGGGACAGGGGGCAATGAGCAGTTCTTC.

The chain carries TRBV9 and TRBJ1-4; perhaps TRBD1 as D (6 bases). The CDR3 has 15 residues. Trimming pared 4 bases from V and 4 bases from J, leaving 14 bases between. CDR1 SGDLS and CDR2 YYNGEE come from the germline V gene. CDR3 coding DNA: TGTGCCAGCAGCCCCCGGGGGACACTTAATGAAAAACTGTTTTTT. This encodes CASSPRGTLNEKLFF. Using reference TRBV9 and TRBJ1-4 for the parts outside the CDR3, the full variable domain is DSGVTQTPKHLITATGQRVTLRCSPRSGDLSVYWYQQSLDQGLQFLIQYYNGEERAKGNILERFSAQQFPDLHSELNLSSLELGDSALYFCASSPRGTLNEKLFFGSGTQLSVL.

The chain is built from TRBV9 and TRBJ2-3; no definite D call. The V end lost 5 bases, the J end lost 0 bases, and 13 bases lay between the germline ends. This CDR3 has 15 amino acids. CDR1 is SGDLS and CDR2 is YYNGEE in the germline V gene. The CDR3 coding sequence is TGTGCCAGCAGACCTCGGGCAGCGAGCACAGATACGCAGTATTTT. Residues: CASRPRAASTDTQYF.

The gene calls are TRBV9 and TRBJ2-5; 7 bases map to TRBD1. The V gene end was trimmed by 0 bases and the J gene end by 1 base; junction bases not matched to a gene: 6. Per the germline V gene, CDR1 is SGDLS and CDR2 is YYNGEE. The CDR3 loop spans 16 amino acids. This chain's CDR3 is CASSVDRGQSQETQYF. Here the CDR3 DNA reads TGTGCCAGCAGCGTAGACCGGGGACAGAGCCAAGAGACCCAGTACTTC.

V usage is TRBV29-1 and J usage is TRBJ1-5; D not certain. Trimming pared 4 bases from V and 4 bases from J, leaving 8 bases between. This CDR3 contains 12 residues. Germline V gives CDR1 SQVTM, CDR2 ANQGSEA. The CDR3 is CSVGSSNQPQHF. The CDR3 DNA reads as TGCAGCGTTGGCTCCTCTAATCAGCCCCAGCATTTT.

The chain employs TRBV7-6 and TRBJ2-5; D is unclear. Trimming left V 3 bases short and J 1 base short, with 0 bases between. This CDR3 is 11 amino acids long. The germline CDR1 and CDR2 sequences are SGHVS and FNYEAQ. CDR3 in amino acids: CASSFQETQYF. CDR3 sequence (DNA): TGTGCCAGCAGCTTCCAAGAGACCCAGTACTTC. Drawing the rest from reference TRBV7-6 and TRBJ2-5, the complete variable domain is GAGVSQSPRYKVTKRGQDVALRCDPISGHVSLYWYRQALGQGPEFLTYFNYEAQQDKSGLPNDRFSAERPEGSISTLTIQRTEQRDSAMYRCASSFQETQYFGPGTRLLVL.